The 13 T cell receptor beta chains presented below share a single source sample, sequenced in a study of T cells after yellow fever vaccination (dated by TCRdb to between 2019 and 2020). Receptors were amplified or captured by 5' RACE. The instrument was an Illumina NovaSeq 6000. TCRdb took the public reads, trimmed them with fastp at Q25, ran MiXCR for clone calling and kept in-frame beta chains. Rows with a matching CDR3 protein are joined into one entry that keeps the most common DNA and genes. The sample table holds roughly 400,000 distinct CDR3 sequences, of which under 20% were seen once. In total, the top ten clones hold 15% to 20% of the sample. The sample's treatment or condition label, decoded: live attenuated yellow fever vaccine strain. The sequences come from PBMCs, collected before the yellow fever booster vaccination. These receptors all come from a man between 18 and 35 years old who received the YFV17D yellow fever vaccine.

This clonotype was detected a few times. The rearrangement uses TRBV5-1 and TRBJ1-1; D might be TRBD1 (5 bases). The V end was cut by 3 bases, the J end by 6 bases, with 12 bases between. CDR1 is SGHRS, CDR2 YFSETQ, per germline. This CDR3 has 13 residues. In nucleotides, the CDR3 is TGCGCCAGCAGCTCCCTATCAGGGTCTGAAGCTTTCTTT. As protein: CASSSLSGSEAFF.

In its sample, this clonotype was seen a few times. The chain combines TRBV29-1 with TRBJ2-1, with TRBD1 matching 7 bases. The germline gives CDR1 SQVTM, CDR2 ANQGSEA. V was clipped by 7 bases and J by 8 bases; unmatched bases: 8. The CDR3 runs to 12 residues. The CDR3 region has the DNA TGCAGCGCCACGACAGGGTCGGATGAGCAGTTCTTC. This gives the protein CSATTGSDEQFF.

The CDR3 DNA follows: TGTGCCAGCAGCGTCTCAGGAACAGATACGCAGTATTTT. This gives the protein CASSVSGTDTQYF. The chain employs TRBV3-1 and TRBJ2-3; D is unclear. The CDR3 has 13 residues. Germline lookup yields CDR1 LGHDT and CDR2 YNNKEL (reference sequence). The V and J ends lost 5 bases and 3 bases respectively, with 9 bases between them.

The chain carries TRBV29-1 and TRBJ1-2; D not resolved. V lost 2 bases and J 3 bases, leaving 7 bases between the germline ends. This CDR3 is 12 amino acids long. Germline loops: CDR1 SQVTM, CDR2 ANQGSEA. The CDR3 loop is CSVESGYYGYTF. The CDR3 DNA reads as TGCAGCGTTGAATCGGGGTACTATGGCTACACCTTC.

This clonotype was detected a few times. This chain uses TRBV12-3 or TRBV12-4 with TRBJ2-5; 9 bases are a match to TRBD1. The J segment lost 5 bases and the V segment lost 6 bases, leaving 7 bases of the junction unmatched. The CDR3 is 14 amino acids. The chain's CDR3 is CASSPTGGRETQYF. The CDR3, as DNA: TGTGCCAGCAGCCCCACAGGGGGCCGGGAGACCCAGTACTTC.

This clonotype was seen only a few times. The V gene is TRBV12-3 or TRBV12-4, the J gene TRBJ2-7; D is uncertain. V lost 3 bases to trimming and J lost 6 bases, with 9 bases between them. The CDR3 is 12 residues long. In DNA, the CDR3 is TGTGCCAGCAGTTTTAATACAGCCGAGCAGTACTTC. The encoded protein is CASSFNTAEQYF.

The CDR3, as DNA: TGCAGCGTCCCGGGCCCCGGGAGCTTGGAAAAACTGTTTTTT. As protein: CSVPGPGSLEKLFF. This chain links TRBV29-1 with TRBJ1-4; D uncertain. Germline CDR1 is SQVTM and CDR2 is ANQGSEA. This CDR3 comprises 14 residues. V gave up 6 bases and J gave up 8 bases, with 19 bases separating them.

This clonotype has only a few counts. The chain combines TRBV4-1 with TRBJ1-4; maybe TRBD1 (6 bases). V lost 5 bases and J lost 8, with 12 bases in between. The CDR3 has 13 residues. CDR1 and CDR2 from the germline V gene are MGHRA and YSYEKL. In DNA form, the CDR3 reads TGCGCCAGCAGCGCCCGTGGGGGCGAAAAACTGTTTTTT. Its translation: CASSARGGEKLFF.

CDR3: CSVDPRLNTEAFF. In nucleotides, the CDR3 is TGCAGCGTTGACCCGAGACTGAACACTGAAGCTTTCTTT. V and J are TRBV29-1 and TRBJ1-1; D remains ambiguous. This CDR3 has 13 amino acids. The germline gives CDR1 SQVTM, CDR2 ANQGSEA. Trimming removed 3 bases from V and 0 bases from J, with 8 bases in between.

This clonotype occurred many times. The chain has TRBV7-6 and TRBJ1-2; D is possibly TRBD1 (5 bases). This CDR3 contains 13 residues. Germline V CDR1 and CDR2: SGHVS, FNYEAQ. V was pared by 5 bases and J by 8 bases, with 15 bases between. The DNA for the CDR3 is TGTGCCAGCAGCCCCGGGTTAAGGGACGGCTACACCTTC. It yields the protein CASSPGLRDGYTF.

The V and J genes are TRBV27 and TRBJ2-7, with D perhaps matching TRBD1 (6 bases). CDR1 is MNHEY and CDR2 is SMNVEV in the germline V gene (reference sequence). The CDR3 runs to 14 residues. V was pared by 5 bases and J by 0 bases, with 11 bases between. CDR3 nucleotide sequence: TGTGCCAGCAGTCCTTCGACAGGCTCCTACGAGCAGTACGTC. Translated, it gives CASSPSTGSYEQYV.

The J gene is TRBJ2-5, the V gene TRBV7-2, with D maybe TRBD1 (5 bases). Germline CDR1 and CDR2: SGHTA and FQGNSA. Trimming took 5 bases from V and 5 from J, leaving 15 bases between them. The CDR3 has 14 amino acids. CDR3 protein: CASSLGLSPETQYF. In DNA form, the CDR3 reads TGTGCCAGCAGCCTGGGGCTTTCCCCCGAGACCCAGTACTTC.

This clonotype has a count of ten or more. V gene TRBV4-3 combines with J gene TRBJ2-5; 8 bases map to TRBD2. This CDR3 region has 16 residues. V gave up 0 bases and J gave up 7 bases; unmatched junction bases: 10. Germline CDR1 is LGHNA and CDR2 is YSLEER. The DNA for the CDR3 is TGCGCCAGCAGCCAAGATGGGGGACTAGTAAGGGCGACCCAGTACTTC. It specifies CASSQDGGLVRATQYF.